The 3 T cell receptor beta chains given below trace back to one sample, sequenced in a study of chemoradiotherapy in HPV16-positive cancers. The data were produced by immunoSEQ multiplex PCR, yet TCRdb's version contains in-frame clones alone and is incomplete. The sample consists of roughly 14,000 clones, approximately 91% of them appearing once. The sample here was blood, taken from a patient who underwent chemoradiotherapy. All receptors come from a human donor with HPV-associated anogenital cancer.

This clone was picked up one time. The chain couples TRBV7-9 to TRBJ2-5; D not certain. CDR3 length: 17 residues. Germline lookup yields CDR1 SEHNR and CDR2 FQNEAQ (reference sequence). The V end was cut by 2 bases, the J end by 1 base, with 17 bases between. The CDR3 coding sequence is TGTGCCAGCAGCTTATCCCGGCCGCCCGACGGCCAAGAGACCCAGTACTTC. Its translation is CASSLSRPPDGQETQYF.

The V and J genes are TRBV21-1 and TRBJ1-1; the DNA was not compared with TRBD1, the D call given in the table. TRBV21-1 counts as a pseudogene. The CDR3 totals 17 residues. The CDR3 nucleotides read TGTGCCAGCAGCAGAAAACAGGGGATCGACAAGAACACTGAAGCTTTCTTT. Its translation is CASSRKQGIDKNTEAFF.

V gene TRBV4-1 combines with J gene TRBJ1-5; 8 bases align to TRBD1. Germline trimming cut 2 bases from V and 3 bases from J; bases unmatched to any gene: 9. Germline values: CDR1 MGHRA, CDR2 YSYEKL. This CDR3 comprises 17 residues. The chain's CDR3 is CASSQKIQGEVNQPQHF. The CDR3 DNA sequence: TGCGCCAGCAGCCAAAAAATACAGGGGGAGGTCAATCAGCCCCAGCATTTT.